The rows below give T cell receptor beta chains drawn from one sample of a study of technical replicates of blood from several donors. The repertoire was sequenced with immunoSEQ multiplex PCR; TCRdb's copy has only in-frame clones and lacks some. The sample has tens of thousands of clones; 94% are singletons. The material sequenced was T cells isolated from PBMCs. Source of these receptors: a human donor in good health. Each CDR3 is given with its conserved first and last residue. D genes are given only for firm matches. Only part of the rows carry a size: once, few, many, or a class if the clone is expanded.

TRBJ2-5 | 14 | TRBV29-1 | NA | NA | TGCAGCGTTGACAGGAACAGGTTGGGAGAGACCCAGTACTTC | CSVDRNRLGETQYF
TRBJ2-3 | 13 | TRBV6-5 | NA | NA | TGTGCCAGCAGTTACAAGCTAACAGATACGCAGTATTTT | CASSYKLTDTQYF
TRBJ2-2 | 14 | TRBV2 | NA | NA | TGTGCCAGCAGTTCTTGGACGGGGACCGGGGAGCTGTTTTTT | CASSSWTGTGELFF
TRBJ1-4 | 15 | TRBV2 | NA | NA | TGTGCCAGCAGTGGCGGGTCGGCAACTAATGAAAAACTGTTTTTT | CASSGGSATNEKLFF
TRBJ2-5 | 16 | TRBV2 | TRBD2 | once | TGTGCCTGCCAGGGGCTAGCGGGAGTTATACAAGAGACCCAGTACTTC | CACQGLAGVIQETQYF
TRBJ2-1 | 15 | TRBV7-2 | TRBD1 | NA | TGTGCCAGCAGAGCCGGGACAGGTTCCTACAATGAGCAGTTCTTC | CASRAGTGSYNEQFF
TRBJ1-1 | 14 | TRBV10-3 | NA | NA | TGTGCCATCAGTGAGTCGGGAGAATGGACCGGGACTTTCTTT | CAISESGEWTGTFF
TRBJ2-7 | 15 | TRBV4-1 | TRBD1 | NA | TGCGCCAGCAGCCAAGAACCGACAGGGGAGTACGAGCAGTACTTC | CASSQEPTGEYEQYF
TRBJ2-5 | 12 | TRBV29-1 | NA | NA | TGCAGCGTTGTTTATGCGGGGGAGACCCAGTACTTC | CSVVYAGETQYF
TRBJ2-1 | 15 | TRBV4-1 | TRBD2 | NA | TGCGCCAGCAGCCCGCCGGCCAGCGGGAGGATTGAGCAGTTCTTC | CASSPPASGRIEQFF
TRBJ2-3 | 15 | TRBV2 | TRBD2 | NA | TGTGCCAGCAGTGATGGACTAGCGGGACCAGATACGCAGTATTTT | CASSDGLAGPDTQYF
TRBJ1-1 | 14 | TRBV18 | NA | NA | TGTGCCAGCTCACTTACATTACCAGACGGGGAAGCTTTCTTT | CASSLTLPDGEAFF
TRBJ2-1 | 14 | TRBV30 | NA | NA | TGTGCCTGGGAAACAGGGATGTCCTACAATGAGCAGTTCTTC | CAWETGMSYNEQFF
TRBJ2-7 | 13 | TRBV18 | NA | NA | TGTGCCAGCTCACAAACAGGCTCCTACGAGCAGTACTTC | CASSQTGSYEQYF
TRBJ2-2 | 12 | TRBV5-5 | NA | NA | TGTGCCAGCAGCTTGACACAGGGCCTGCTGTTTTTT | CASSLTQGLLFF
TRBJ2-3 | 15 | TRBV6-4 | TRBD1 | NA | TGTGCCAGCAGTGAGGGGACAGGGGTATCAGATACGCAGTATTTT | CASSEGTGVSDTQYF
TRBJ2-1 | 16 | TRBV29-1 | NA | NA | TGCAGCGTTGAACCCGAGGAGGAGTTACACTACAATGAGCAGTTCTTC | CSVEPEEELHYNEQFF
TRBJ2-7 | 15 | TRBV28 | TRBD2 | NA | TGTGCCAGCAGGGGGCAAGCGGGAGGTCGGGACGAGCAGTACTTC | CASRGQAGGRDEQYF
TRBJ2-5 | 15 | TRBV5-1 | TRBD1 | NA | TGCGCCAGCAGCTTGGGGATACAGGGGCAAGAGACCCAGTACTTC | CASSLGIQGQETQYF
TRBJ2-7 | 13 | TRBV13 | NA | once | TGTGCCAGCAGCCGGACAGCGGACTACGAGCAGTACTTC | CASSRTADYEQYF
TRBJ2-1 | 14 | TRBV9 | NA | NA | TGTGCCAGCAGCGCTTCCGGGACACCAAATGAGCAGTTCTTC | CASSASGTPNEQFF
TRBJ2-1 | 14 | TRBV6-1 | NA | once | TGTGCCGCTTGCGGAGGGCCTTTTTGTAATGAGCAGTTCTTC | CAACGGPFCNEQFF
TRBJ2-7 | 15 | TRBV10-3 | TRBD2 | NA | TGTGCCATCAGTGAGCCCACTAGCGGGAGATACGAGCAGTACTTC | CAISEPTSGRYEQYF
TRBJ1-1 | 13 | TRBV5-1 | TRBD1 | NA | TGCGCCAGCAGCTTGGGGGACAGAGGTGAAGCTTTCTTT | CASSLGDRGEAFF
TRBJ2-1 | 14 | TRBV7-9 | TRBD2 | NA | TGTGCCAGCAGCTTAGCGCTAGCGGGGGATGAGCAGTTCTTC | CASSLALAGDEQFF
TRBJ2-3 | 15 | TRBV7-9 | NA | NA | TGTGCCAGCAGCTTCCGGGCCAGGGGATCCGATACGCAGTATTTT | CASSFRARGSDTQYF
TRBJ2-1 | 14 | TRBV4-2 | NA | once | TGTGCCAGCAGCCAAGGCGTCAGGGGTAGTGAGCAGTTCTTC | CASSQGVRGSEQFF
TRBJ1-1 | 13 | TRBV27 | NA | NA | TGTGCCAGCAGTTGGGCAAGGAACACTGAAGCTTTCTTT | CASSWARNTEAFF
TRBJ2-1 | 13 | TRBV27 | NA | NA | TGTGCCAGCAGTCCCCGCAGAAACAATGAGCAGTTCTTC | CASSPRRNNEQFF
TRBJ1-1 | 11 | TRBV6-1 | NA | once | TGTGCCAGCAGTGGGGGAAGGGGGGCTTTCTTT | CASSGGRGAFF
TRBJ1-1 | 16 | TRBV21-1 | NA | NA | TGTGCCAGCAGCAAATATTGTCAGGGATCGAACACTGAAGCTTTCTTT | CASSKYCQGSNTEAFF
TRBJ2-3 | 17 | TRBV5-5 | TRBD2 | NA | TGTGCCAGCAGCTTGGCCGGGAGCGGGAGTGGGGCAGATACGCAGTATTTT | CASSLAGSGSGADTQYF
TRBJ2-3 | 17 | TRBV7-2 | NA | NA | TGTGCCAGCAGCTTATTCTTTGGGGCATCTAGCACAGATACGCAGTATTTT | CASSLFFGASSTDTQYF
TRBJ1-2 | 17 | TRBV5-1 | TRBD1 | NA | TGCGCCAGCAGCTTGGGACAGGGACAATTAGCTAACTATGGCTACACCTTC | CASSLGQGQLANYGYTF
TRBJ1-2 | 16 | TRBV11-3 | TRBD1 | NA | TGTGCCAGCAGCGCTAGGTACAGGGGAGGAGACTATGGCTACACCTTC | CASSARYRGGDYGYTF
TRBJ1-5 | 15 | TRBV5-5 | NA | NA | TGTGCCAGCAGCTTGGGACTGTATAGCAATCAGCCCCAGCATTTT | CASSLGLYSNQPQHF
TRBJ1-3 | 14 | TRBV2 | NA | NA | TGTGCCAGCGAGGTTGGACTGACTGGAAACACCATATATTTT | CASEVGLTGNTIYF
TRBJ2-1 | 16 | TRBV18 | TRBD2 | NA | TGTGCCAGCTCACCCTCCCGGACTAGCGTTTACAATGAGCAGTTCTTC | CASSPSRTSVYNEQFF
TRBJ2-7 | 15 | TRBV10-3 | NA | once | TGTGCCATCAGTGGGGCAGTGGACAGACCCTACGAGCAGTACTTC | CAISGAVDRPYEQYF
TRBJ2-7 | 18 | TRBV4-3 | NA | NA | TGCGCCAGCAGCCAAGGTGTCCCCGCGGACAGCACTTCCTACGAGCAGTACTTC | CASSQGVPADSTSYEQYF
TRBJ2-7 | 13 | TRBV28 | TRBD2 | NA | TGTGCCAGCAGTGTAGCGGGATTTAACGAGCAGTACTTC | CASSVAGFNEQYF
TRBJ2-1 | 15 | TRBV25-1 | TRBD2 | NA | TGTGCCAGCAGTGAATTTAGCGGGACCTACAATGAGCAGTTCTTC | CASSEFSGTYNEQFF